This T cell receptor (beta chain) was identified during a study of T cell repertoires in cytomegalovirus infection. Looking at the study overall: Both recently identified HLA-C-restricted and well-studied HLA-B-restricted CMV epitopes were used in the study.

The table lists this clonotype with many counts. Its target is unknown. CDR3 length: 14 residues. The germline V gene has CDR1 DFQATT and CDR2 SNEGSKA (reference sequence). V trimming: 4 bases; J trimming: 1 base; junction bases outside the gene matches: 4. TCRdb redid the calling of the reads with MiXCR, one entry per CDR3 protein. The sample holds 45,000 to 60,000 distinct CDR3 sequences, around 18% seen once. V is TRBV20-1 and J is TRBJ2-1, with TRBD1 identical over 7 bases. The receptor was isolated from a human donor in good health (CMV status not recorded). Some clones in this sample may be carry-over from other donors' samples. This specimen was CD8+ T cells from cultured PBMCs, taken from culture after CMV antigen stimulation. The CDR3 loop is CSATGQTSYNEQFF. The DNA of the CDR3 is TGCAGTGCTACGGGACAGACTTCCTACAATGAGCAGTTCTTC.